A single sample gave rise to the 18 T cell receptor beta chains below, sequenced in a study of CD8 T cells in Susac syndrome. Random-hexamer reverse transcription was applied to about 0.5 to 1 ug RNA. In TCRdb, the immunoSEQ multiplex PCR reads were re-called with MiXCR into one record per CDR3 protein. Among 150,000 to 200,000 distinct CDR3 sequences listed, 80% to 95% were seen once. Sequencing was performed on CD4+ T cells from PBMCs. The source of these receptors is a human donor in good health.

CDR3 loop: CASSQAGGKGGSPETQYF. In DNA, the CDR3 is TGTGCCAGCAGCCAAGCGGGGGGGAAAGGGGGTAGCCCAGAGACCCAGTACTTC. The genes are TRBV3-1 and TRBJ2-5; 8 bases match TRBD2. The germline V gene encodes CDR1 LGHDT and CDR2 YNNKEL (reference sequence). V dropped 1 base and J dropped 4; count of bases not matched to a gene: 14. The CDR3 contains 18 residues.

The rearrangement uses TRBV19 and TRBJ2-5; TRBD1 matches 10 bases. Germline CDR1 LNHDA, CDR2 SQIVND (reference sequence). V was clipped by 4 bases and J by 5 bases; unmatched bases: 4. The CDR3 length is 14 residues. The CDR3 region is CASSRDRGGETQYF. CDR3 coding DNA: TGTGCCAGTAGTAGGGACAGGGGCGGGGAGACCCAGTACTTC.

J is TRBJ1-2 and V is TRBV29-1; D is perhaps TRBD1 (5 bases). The germline V and J ends were trimmed by 7 bases and 2 bases, with 11 bases remaining between them. The CDR3 consists of 12 residues. Germline V gene lookup returns CDR1 SQVTM and CDR2 ANQGSEA. The CDR3 protein is CSGVGGNYGYTF. CDR3 DNA sequence: TGCAGCGGTGTTGGGGGGAACTATGGCTACACCTTC.

V and J are TRBV12-3 or TRBV12-4 and TRBJ1-1; TRBD1 is a possible D gene (5 bases). V was trimmed by 3 bases and J by 5 bases, leaving 16 bases between them. This CDR3 is built from 15 residues. The CDR3 reads CASSLDVGGRTEAFF. The DNA for the CDR3 is TGTGCCAGCAGTTTGGATGTGGGGGGTAGGACTGAAGCTTTCTTT.

Only one count was recorded for this clonotype. V gene TRBV18 combines with J gene TRBJ2-1; D not resolved. Germline V CDR1 and CDR2: KGHSH, LQKENI. This CDR3 comprises 14 residues. Trimming took off 1 base at V and 5 bases at J, with 9 bases between the two ends. Here the CDR3 DNA reads TGTGCCAGCTCACCACGCGAAAACCACAATGAGCAGTTCTTC. As protein: CASSPRENHNEQFF. Complete variable domain (other parts from reference TRBV18 and TRBJ2-1): NAGVMQNPRHLVRRRGQEARLRCSPMKGHSHVYWYRQLPEEGLKFMVYLQKENIIDESGMPKERFSAEFPKEGPSILRIQQVVRGDSAAYFCASSPRENHNEQFFGPGTRLTVL.

The chain couples TRBV6-5 to TRBJ2-7, with D possibly called TRBD1 or TRBD2 (5 bases each). Germline CDR1 MNHEY, CDR2 SVGAGI. V was trimmed by 6 bases and J by 2 bases, leaving 11 bases between them. This CDR3 region has 13 residues. The CDR3 coding sequence is TGTGCCAGCAGCCGGGACCTAGCCTACGAGCAGTACTTC. Protein: CASSRDLAYEQYF.

The chain joins TRBV29-1 to TRBJ2-3; 9 bases are a match to TRBD1. CDR3 length equals 13 residues. Germline CDR1 SQVTM, CDR2 ANQGSEA. J was trimmed by 4 bases and V by 7 bases; bases with no gene match: 6. The DNA for the CDR3 is TGCAGCGCGGGACAGGGAAAGGCAGATACGCAGTATTTT. Its protein is CSAGQGKADTQYF.

This clonotype came up a few times. J is TRBJ2-3 and V is TRBV19; D ambiguous. CDR3 size: 12 residues. CDR1 LNHDA and CDR2 SQIVND come from the germline V gene (reference sequence). V was pared by 5 bases and J by 2 bases, with 5 bases between. CDR3 amino acids: CASSLATDTQYF. In DNA form, the CDR3 reads TGTGCCAGTAGTTTAGCCACAGATACGCAGTATTTT. Full variable domain (rest looked up from reference TRBV19 and TRBJ2-3): DGGITQSPKYLFRKEGQNVTLSCEQNLNHDAMYWYRQDPGQGLRLIYYSQIVNDFQKGDIAEGYSVSREKKESFPLTVTSAQKNPTAFYLCASSLATDTQYFGPGTRLTVL.

The chain uses TRBV6-5 and TRBJ1-6; D is perhaps TRBD1 (6 bases). CDR3 size: 16 residues. Trimming removed 2 bases at V and 10 bases at J, with 18 bases between. The germline V gene has CDR1 MNHEY and CDR2 SVGAGI. The CDR3 nucleotides are TGTGCCAGCAGTTACAAACCCACAGGGATTAGATCACCCCTCCACTTT. It encodes CASSYKPTGIRSPLHF.

The chain employs TRBV27 and TRBJ2-5; 8 bases fit TRBD2. Looked up from germline, CDR1 is MNHEY and CDR2 is SMNVEV (reference sequence). The CDR3 extends over 16 amino acids. V lost 6 bases to trimming and J lost 2 bases; unmatched junction nucleotides: 11. DNA of the CDR3: TGTGCCAGCAGCTCACTAAGCGGGGGATATCAAGAGACCCAGTACTTC. Its protein product is CASSSLSGGYQETQYF.

The gene calls are TRBV25-1 and TRBJ2-2; D remains ambiguous. The V gene's germline CDR1 is MGHDK and CDR2 SYGVNS. Trimming removed 2 bases at V and 6 bases at J, with 10 bases between. This CDR3 contains 14 residues. This chain's CDR3 is CASSEPLKAGELFF. For the CDR3, the DNA is TGTGCCAGCAGTGAACCCCTAAAAGCCGGGGAGCTGTTTTTT.

The rearrangement uses TRBV2 and TRBJ2-4; TRBD2 might be the D (5 bases). The CDR3 contains 13 residues. Looked up from germline, CDR1 is SNHLY and CDR2 is FYNNEI. The germline V and J ends were trimmed by 8 bases and 6 bases, with 14 bases remaining between them. The DNA for the CDR3 is TGTGCCAGCTCGGCGGACTCGAGAAACATTCAGTACTTC. Residues: CASSADSRNIQYF.

V is TRBV5-1 and J is TRBJ2-1; D gene ambiguous. The CDR3 contains 15 residues. V was trimmed by 0 bases and J by 4 bases, leaving 11 bases between them. CDR1 and CDR2 (germline): SGHRS, YFSETQ. In DNA form, the CDR3 reads TGCGCCAGCAGCTTGGAGATATATCCTTACAATGAGCAGTTCTTC. Its translation is CASSLEIYPYNEQFF.

The gene calls are TRBV3-1 and TRBJ2-6, with unresolved D. Trimming removed 8 bases at V and 4 bases at J, with 9 bases between. This CDR3 contains 13 residues. In germline, CDR1 is LGHDT, CDR2 YNNKEL (reference sequence). CDR3 amino acids: CASLRSGANVLTF. The DNA of the CDR3 is TGTGCCAGCTTGCGATCCGGGGCCAACGTCCTGACTTTC.

Remarks on this clonotype: One junction end does not reproduce the germline sequence, and a read error may be involved. This chain connects TRBV27 to TRBJ2-1; 7 bases align to TRBD1. This CDR3 contains 16 residues. Germline assignment: CDR1 MNHEY and CDR2 SMNVEV (reference sequence). This chain's CDR3 is CASSELPGQTYTEQFF. As DNA, the CDR3 is TGTGCCAGCAGTGAACTACCGGGACAGACTTACACTGAGCAGTTCTTC.

The chain joins TRBV7-8 to TRBJ1-1; maybe TRBD1 (5 bases). Germline V gene data show CDR1 as SGHVS and CDR2 as FQNEAQ. V dropped 5 bases and J dropped 6 bases, with 13 bases sitting between them. The CDR3 loop spans 13 amino acids. CDR3 protein: CASSPGRGPEAFF. The CDR3 DNA is TGTGCCAGCAGCCCGGGGAGGGGTCCTGAAGCTTTCTTT. Full variable domain (rest looked up from reference TRBV7-8 and TRBJ1-1): GAGVSQSPRYKVAKRGQDVALRCDPISGHVSLFWYQQALGQGPEFLTYFQNEAQLDKSGLPSDRFFAERPEGSVSTLKIQRTQQEDSAVYLCASSPGRGPEAFFGQGTRLTVV.

In its sample, this clonotype was seen once. The chain uses TRBV7-3 and TRBJ1-2; 8 bases agree with TRBD1. Trimming at V came to 2 bases and at J to 4 bases, leaving 6 bases not matched to a gene. CDR1 SGHTA and CDR2 FQGTGA come from the germline V gene. The CDR3 is 15 residues long. In DNA form, the CDR3 reads TGTGCCAGCAGCTTATCCGCAGGGGGCGTCTATGGCTACACCTTC. Translation gives CASSLSAGGVYGYTF.

CDR3 DNA sequence: TGTGCCAGCAGTAAGGACAGGGACAACACCGGGGAGCTGTTTTTT. Amino acids: CASSKDRDNTGELFF. This chain joins TRBV6-1 and TRBJ2-2; 8 bases fit TRBD1. CDR1 and CDR2 from the germline V gene are MNHNS and SASEGT. J gave up 2 bases and V 5 bases, and 4 bases lay outside the gene matches. CDR3 length: 15 amino acids.